Presented here are 9 T cell receptor beta chains from one specimen sequenced in a study of CD8+CD57+ T cells in acquired aplastic anemia. TCR beta VDJ and CDR3 profiles were obtained from a genomic DNA template. TCRdb ran MiXCR on the reads and lists one entry per CDR3 protein. Of over 150,000 distinct CDR3 sequences listed, around half are singletons. Selection for sequencing was limited to patients who had shown CD8+CD57+ cell expansion by flow cytometry. The sample taken for sequencing was sorted CD4+, CD8+, or CD8+CD57+ T cells (not recorded which) from PBMCs. The receptor source for this set is a human donor with aplastic anemia.

The chain employs TRBV19 and TRBJ1-2, with 8 bases lining up with TRBD1. Trimming took 3 bases from V and 4 from J; bases not matched to a gene: 4. CDR3 size: 14 residues. The V gene's germline CDR1 is LNHDA and CDR2 SQIVND (reference sequence). The CDR3 DNA is TGTGCCAGTAGTATGGGACAGGATACCTATGGCTACACCTTC. Protein sequence: CASSMGQDTYGYTF.

A few counts support this clonotype. The CDR3 sequence: CASSWTISGGQQETQYF. CDR3 in DNA: TGTGCCAGCAGTTGGACCATTAGCGGGGGGCAACAAGAGACCCAGTACTTC. The genes are TRBV6-2 or TRBV6-3 and TRBJ2-5; 10 nucleotides match TRBD2. CDR1 is MNHEY, CDR2 SVGEGT, per germline. This CDR3 spans 17 amino acids. Trimming cost V 4 bases and J 2 bases; bases outside gene matches: 10.

The CDR3 loop reads CASTKGPTQKLNYGYTF. In DNA, the CDR3 is TGTGCCAGCACCAAGGGCCCGACGCAGAAGCTTAACTATGGCTACACCTTC. This rearrangement joins TRBV11-2 to TRBJ1-2, with D hard to call. The CDR3 loop spans 17 amino acids. Germline assignment: CDR1 SGHAT and CDR2 FQNNGV. V was pared by 7 bases and J by 1 base, with 22 bases between. Drawing the rest from reference TRBV11-2 and TRBJ1-2, the complete variable domain is EAGVAQSPRYKIIEKRQSVAFWCNPISGHATLYWYQQILGQGPKLLIQFQNNGVVDDSQLPKDRFSAERLKGVDSTLKIQPAKLEDSAVYLCASTKGPTQKLNYGYTFGSGTRLTVV.

This clonotype was counted ten times or more. The chain couples TRBV6-1 to TRBJ2-3; 8 bases align to TRBD2. V was clipped by 6 bases and J by 3 bases; unmatched bases: 8. This CDR3 has 15 amino acids. Germline CDR1 and CDR2: MNHNS and SASEGT. Written as DNA, the CDR3 is TGTGCCAGCAGGGGCAGCGGGGGACGGACAGATACGCAGTATTTT. Translated, it gives CASRGSGGRTDTQYF.

The chain links TRBV20-1 to TRBJ1-5; D remains unclear. The V end lost 6 bases, the J end lost 1 base, and 16 bases lay between the germline ends. This CDR3 has 15 amino acids. In germline, CDR1 is DFQATT, CDR2 SNEGSKA (reference sequence). Written as DNA, the CDR3 is TGCAGTGCGTACGAAAGTCGAAAAAGCAATCAGCCCCAGCATTTT. Residues: CSAYESRKSNQPQHF.

This chain joins TRBV10-3 and TRBJ2-7, with 8 positions matching TRBD1. This CDR3 is 14 amino acids long. V trimming: 4 bases; J trimming: 2 bases; junction bases outside the gene matches: 4. CDR1 and CDR2 (germline): ENHRY, SYGVKD. In DNA, the CDR3 is TGTGCCATCAGTGGGAGGACAGGGACCTACGAGCAGTACTTC. Translating gives CAISGRTGTYEQYF.

The chain couples TRBV15 to TRBJ2-1; D is undetermined. Looked up from germline, CDR1 is LNHNV and CDR2 is YYDKDF (reference sequence). The CDR3 runs 14 residues. Trimming stripped 1 base from V and 8 bases from J, with 12 bases between. The CDR3 here is CATSRASARDEQFF. The CDR3 DNA reads TGTGCCACCAGCAGAGCCTCGGCCCGCGATGAGCAGTTCTTC.

The table lists this clonotype with many counts. This rearrangement joins TRBV5-6 to TRBJ2-5; 12 nucleotides match TRBD1. Germline V CDR1 and CDR2: SGHDT, YYEEEE. V lost 4 bases and J lost 3; bases outside the gene matches: 4. The CDR3 spans 15 residues. CDR3 region: CASSLGTGGKETQYF. The CDR3 DNA reads TGTGCCAGCAGCCTGGGGACAGGGGGCAAAGAGACCCAGTACTTC.

The chain combines TRBV15 with TRBJ2-1; 12 bases are a match to TRBD1. The CDR3 has 17 residues. Trimming at V came to 2 bases and at J to 7 bases, leaving 9 bases not matched to a gene. Per the germline V gene, CDR1 is LNHNV and CDR2 is YYDKDF (reference sequence). The CDR3 protein is CATSRPFPGQGANEQFF. The CDR3 nucleotides read TGTGCCACCAGCAGACCATTTCCGGGACAGGGGGCGAATGAGCAGTTCTTC.